This TCR beta chain stems from a study of graft-versus-host responses after intestinal transplantation. Sequencing used immunoSEQ multiplex PCR; TCRdb keeps in-frame clones, though not all of them. Counted here are about 110,000 clones, roughly 95% occurring once; the ten biggest clones make up approximately 0.49%. About this clone: Its specificity is unknown.

The V gene lost 4 bases and the J gene lost 0 bases, with 11 bases spanning the gap. This CDR3 has 15 residues. CDR1 SGHRS and CDR2 YFSETQ come from the germline V gene. This TCR came from a human donor who received an intestinal transplant. The material sequenced was unstimulated CD8+ T cells sorted from spleen or lymph node cells, taken before intestinal transplant. The J gene is TRBJ2-1, the V gene TRBV5-1, with D possibly being TRBD2 (5 bases). The CDR3 region has the DNA TGCGCCAGCAGCCCCAGCGGTAGCTCCTACAATGAGCAGTTCTTC. Its protein is CASSPSGSSYNEQFF.